This note documents a single T cell receptor (beta chain) sequence. Repertoires were generated with immunoSEQ multiplex PCR, while TCRdb's copy carries only in-frame clones and drops some. Of 70,000 to 95,000 clones listed, roughly 93% are singletons. This CDR3 is 16 amino acids long. Germline CDR1 is GTSNPN and CDR2 is SVGIG (reference sequence). Deletions cut 0 bases from V and 6 bases from J, with 17 bases between. The sample originates from a study of T cell changes during pregnancy in multiple sclerosis. This sequence was found in a female donor with multiple sclerosis, enrolled in a pregnancy study. The source was peripheral blood, collected in the second trimester of pregnancy. The V gene is TRBV30, the J gene TRBJ2-2; no clear D gene. Here the CDR3 reads CAWSVLFSPLSGELFF. CDR3 DNA sequence: TGTGCCTGGAGTGTACTATTTAGTCCCTTGTCCGGGGAGCTGTTTTTT.